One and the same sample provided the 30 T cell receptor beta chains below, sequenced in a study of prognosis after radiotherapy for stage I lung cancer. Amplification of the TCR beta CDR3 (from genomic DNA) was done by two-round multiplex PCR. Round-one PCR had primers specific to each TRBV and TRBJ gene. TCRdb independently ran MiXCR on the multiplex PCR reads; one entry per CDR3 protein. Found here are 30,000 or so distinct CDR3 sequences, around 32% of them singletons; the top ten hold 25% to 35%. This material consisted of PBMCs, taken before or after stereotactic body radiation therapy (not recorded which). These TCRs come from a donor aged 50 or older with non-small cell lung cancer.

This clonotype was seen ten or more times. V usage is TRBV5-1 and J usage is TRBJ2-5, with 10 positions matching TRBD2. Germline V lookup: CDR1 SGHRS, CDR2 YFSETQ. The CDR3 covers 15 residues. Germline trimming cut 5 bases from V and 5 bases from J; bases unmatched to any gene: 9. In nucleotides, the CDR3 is TGCGCCAGCAGTCTATTAGCGGGAGGCGGGGAGACCCAGTACTTC. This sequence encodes CASSLLAGGGETQYF. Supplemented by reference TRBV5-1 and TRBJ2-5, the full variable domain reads KAGVTQTPRYLIKTRGQQVTLSCSPISGHRSVSWYQQTPGQGLQFLFEYFSETQRNKGNFPGRFSGRQFSNSRSEMNVSTLELGDSALYLCASSLLAGGGETQYFGPGTRLLVL.

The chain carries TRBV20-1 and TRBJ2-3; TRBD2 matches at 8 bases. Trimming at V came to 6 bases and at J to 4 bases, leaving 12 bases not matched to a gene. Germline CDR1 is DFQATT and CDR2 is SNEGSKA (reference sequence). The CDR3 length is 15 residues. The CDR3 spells CSAPLLSGAADTQYF. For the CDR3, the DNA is TGCAGTGCCCCCCTACTTAGCGGGGCGGCAGATACGCAGTATTTT.

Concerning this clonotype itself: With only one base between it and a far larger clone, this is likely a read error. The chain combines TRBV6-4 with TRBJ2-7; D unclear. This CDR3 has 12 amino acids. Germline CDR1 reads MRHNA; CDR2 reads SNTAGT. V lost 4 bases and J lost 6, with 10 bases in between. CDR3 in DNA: TGTGCCAGCAGTGCCTATTGGTTCGAGCAGTACTTC. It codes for CASSAYWFEQYF.

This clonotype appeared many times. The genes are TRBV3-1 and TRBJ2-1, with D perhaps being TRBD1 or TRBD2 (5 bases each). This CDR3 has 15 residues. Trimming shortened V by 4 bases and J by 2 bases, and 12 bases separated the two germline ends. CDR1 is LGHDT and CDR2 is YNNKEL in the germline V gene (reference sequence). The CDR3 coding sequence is TGTGCCAGCAGCCGGGGGACGGGGACCTACAATGAGCAGTTCTTC. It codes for CASSRGTGTYNEQFF.

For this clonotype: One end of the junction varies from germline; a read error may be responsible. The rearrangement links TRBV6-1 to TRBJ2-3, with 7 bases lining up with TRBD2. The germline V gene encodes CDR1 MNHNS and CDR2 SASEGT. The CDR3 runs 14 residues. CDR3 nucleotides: TGTGTCAGCACCCCGGGACTATCGGAAGATACGCAGTATTTT. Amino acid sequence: CVSTPGLSEDTQYF.

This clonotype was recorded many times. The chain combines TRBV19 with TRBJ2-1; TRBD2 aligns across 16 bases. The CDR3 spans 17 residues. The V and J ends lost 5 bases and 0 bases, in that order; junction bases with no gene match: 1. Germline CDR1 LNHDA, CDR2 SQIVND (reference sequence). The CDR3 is CASSGTSGRASYNEQFF. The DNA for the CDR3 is TGTGCCAGTAGTGGGACTAGCGGGAGGGCCTCCTACAATGAGCAGTTCTTC.

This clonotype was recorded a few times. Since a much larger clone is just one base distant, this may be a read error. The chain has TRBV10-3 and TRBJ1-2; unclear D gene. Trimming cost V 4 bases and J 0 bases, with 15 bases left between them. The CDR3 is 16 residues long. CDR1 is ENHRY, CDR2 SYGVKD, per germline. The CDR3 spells CAISAGGDVANYGYTF. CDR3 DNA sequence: TGTGCCATCAGTGCCGGTGGTGACGTGGCTAACTATGGCTACACCTTC.

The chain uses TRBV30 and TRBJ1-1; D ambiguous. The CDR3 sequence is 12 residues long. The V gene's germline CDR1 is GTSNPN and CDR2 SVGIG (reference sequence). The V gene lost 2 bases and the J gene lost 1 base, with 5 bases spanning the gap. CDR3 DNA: TGTGCCTGGAGTTTAGGGAACACTGAAGCTTTCTTT. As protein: CAWSLGNTEAFF.

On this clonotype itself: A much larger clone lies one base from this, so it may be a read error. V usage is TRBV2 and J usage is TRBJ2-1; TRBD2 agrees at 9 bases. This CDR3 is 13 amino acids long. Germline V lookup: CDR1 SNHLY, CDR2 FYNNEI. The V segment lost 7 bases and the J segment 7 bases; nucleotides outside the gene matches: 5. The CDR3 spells CASTPSGMNEQFF. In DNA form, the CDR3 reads TGTGCCAGCACGCCTAGCGGGATGAATGAGCAGTTCTTC.

CDR3 residues: CASSLGQVSYEQYF. The CDR3 DNA reads as TGTGCCAGCAGCTTAGGGCAGGTCTCCTACGAGCAGTACTTC. The rearrangement joins TRBV7-9 to TRBJ2-7; D unresolved. Trimming took off 1 base at V and 0 bases at J, with 7 bases between the two ends. Germline lookup yields CDR1 SEHNR and CDR2 FQNEAQ (reference sequence). The CDR3 length is 14 residues.

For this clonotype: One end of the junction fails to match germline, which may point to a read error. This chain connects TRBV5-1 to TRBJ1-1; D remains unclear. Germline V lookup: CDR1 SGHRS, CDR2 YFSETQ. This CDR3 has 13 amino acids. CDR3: CASSLNQNTEALF. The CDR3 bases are TGCGCCAGCAGCTTAAATCAAAACACCGAAGCTCTCTTT.

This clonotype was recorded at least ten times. CDR3 in amino acids: CASSPYSGDNEQFF. In DNA, the CDR3 is TGTGCCAGCAGTCCGTATAGCGGGGACAATGAGCAGTTCTTC. The rearrangement joins TRBV12-3 or TRBV12-4 to TRBJ2-1; the match to TRBD2 covers 8 bases. V was clipped by 5 bases and J by 5 bases; unmatched bases: 5. The CDR3 spans 14 residues.

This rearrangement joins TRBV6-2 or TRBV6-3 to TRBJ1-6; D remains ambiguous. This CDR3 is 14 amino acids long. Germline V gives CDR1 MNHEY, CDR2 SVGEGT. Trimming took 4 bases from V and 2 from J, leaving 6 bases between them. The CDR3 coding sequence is TGTGCCAGCAGTTCCGGGCCCTATAATTCACCCCTCCACTTT. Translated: CASSSGPYNSPLHF.

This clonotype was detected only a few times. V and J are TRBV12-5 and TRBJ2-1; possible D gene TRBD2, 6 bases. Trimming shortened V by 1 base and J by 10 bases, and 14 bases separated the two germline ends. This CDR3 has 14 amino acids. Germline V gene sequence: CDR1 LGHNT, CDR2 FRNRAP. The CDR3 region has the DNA TGTGCTAGTGGTTTGGACGGGGGTTCGCAGGAGCAGTTCTTC. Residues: CASGLDGGSQEQFF. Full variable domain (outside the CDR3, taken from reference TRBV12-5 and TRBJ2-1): DARVTQTPRHKVTEMGQEVTMRCQPILGHNTVFWYRQTMMQGLELLAYFRNRAPLDDSGMPKDRFSAEMPDATLATLKIQPSEPRDSAVYFCASGLDGGSQEQFFGPGTRLTVL.

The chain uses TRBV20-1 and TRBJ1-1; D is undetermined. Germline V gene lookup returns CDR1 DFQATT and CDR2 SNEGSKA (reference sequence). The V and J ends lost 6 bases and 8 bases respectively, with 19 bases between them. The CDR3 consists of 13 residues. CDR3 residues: CSAPLYRAIEAFF. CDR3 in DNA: TGCAGTGCCCCTCTTTACCGGGCCATCGAAGCTTTCTTT.

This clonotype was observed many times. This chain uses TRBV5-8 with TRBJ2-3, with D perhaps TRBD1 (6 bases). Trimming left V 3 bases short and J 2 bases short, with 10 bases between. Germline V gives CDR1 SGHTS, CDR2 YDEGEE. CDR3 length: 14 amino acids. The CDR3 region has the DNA TGTGCCAGCAGCTCTGACAGGTTCACAGATACGCAGTATTTT. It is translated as CASSSDRFTDTQYF.

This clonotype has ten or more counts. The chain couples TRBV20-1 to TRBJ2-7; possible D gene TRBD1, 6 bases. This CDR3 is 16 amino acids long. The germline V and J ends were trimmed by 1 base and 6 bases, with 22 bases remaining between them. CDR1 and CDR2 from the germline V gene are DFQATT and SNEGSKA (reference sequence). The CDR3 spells CSARVSPTGWLGEQYF. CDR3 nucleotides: TGCAGTGCTAGAGTTTCCCCGACAGGCTGGCTTGGCGAGCAGTACTTC.

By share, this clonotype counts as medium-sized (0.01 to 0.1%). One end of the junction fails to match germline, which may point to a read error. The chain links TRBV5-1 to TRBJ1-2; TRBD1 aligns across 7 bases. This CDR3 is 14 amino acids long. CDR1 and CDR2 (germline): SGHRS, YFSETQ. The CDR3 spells CASSVAGDSYGYTF. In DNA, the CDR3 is TGTGCCAGCAGCGTAGCCGGGGACAGCTATGGCTACACCTTC.

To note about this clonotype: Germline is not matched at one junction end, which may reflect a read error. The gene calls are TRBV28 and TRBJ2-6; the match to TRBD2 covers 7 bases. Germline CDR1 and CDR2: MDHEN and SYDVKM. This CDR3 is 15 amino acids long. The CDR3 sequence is CASSFAGSGANFLTF. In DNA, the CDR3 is TGTGCCAGCAGTTTTGCGGGGAGCGGGGCCAACTTCCTGACTTTC.

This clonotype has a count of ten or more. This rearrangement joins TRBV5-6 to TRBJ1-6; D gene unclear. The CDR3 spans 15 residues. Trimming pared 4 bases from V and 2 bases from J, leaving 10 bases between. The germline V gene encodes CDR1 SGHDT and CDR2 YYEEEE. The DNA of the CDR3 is TGTGCCAGCAGCGGCGAGAAGACCTATAATTCACCCCTCCACTTT. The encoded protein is CASSGEKTYNSPLHF.

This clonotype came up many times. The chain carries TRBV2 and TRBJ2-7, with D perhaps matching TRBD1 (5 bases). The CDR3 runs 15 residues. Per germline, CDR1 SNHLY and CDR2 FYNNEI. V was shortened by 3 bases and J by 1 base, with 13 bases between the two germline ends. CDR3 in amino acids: CASSDTAGPSYEQYF. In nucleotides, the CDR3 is TGTGCCAGCAGTGATACGGCAGGGCCTTCCTACGAGCAGTACTTC.

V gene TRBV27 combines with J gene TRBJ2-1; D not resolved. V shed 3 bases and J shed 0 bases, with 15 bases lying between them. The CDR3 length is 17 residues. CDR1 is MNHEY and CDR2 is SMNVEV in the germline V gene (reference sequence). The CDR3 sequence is CASSFSLLGLSYNEQFF. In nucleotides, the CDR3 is TGTGCCAGCAGTTTTTCCCTCTTGGGTCTCTCCTACAATGAGCAGTTCTTC.

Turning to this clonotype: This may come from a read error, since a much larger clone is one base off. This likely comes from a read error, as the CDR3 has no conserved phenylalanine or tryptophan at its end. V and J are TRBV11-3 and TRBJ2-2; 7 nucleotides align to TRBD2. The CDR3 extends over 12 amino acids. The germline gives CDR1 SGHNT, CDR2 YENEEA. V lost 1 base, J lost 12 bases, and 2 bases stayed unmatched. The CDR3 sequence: CASSLVGGKLFL. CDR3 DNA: TGTGCCAGCAGCTTAGTGGGGGGGAAGCTGTTTTTA.

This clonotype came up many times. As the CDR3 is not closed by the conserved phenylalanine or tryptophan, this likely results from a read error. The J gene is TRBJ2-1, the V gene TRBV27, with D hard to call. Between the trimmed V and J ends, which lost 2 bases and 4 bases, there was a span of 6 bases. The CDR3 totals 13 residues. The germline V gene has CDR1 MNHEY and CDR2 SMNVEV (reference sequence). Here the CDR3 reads CASSLGRYNEQFL. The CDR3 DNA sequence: TGTGCCAGCAGTTTAGGACGATACAATGAGCAGTTCCTC.

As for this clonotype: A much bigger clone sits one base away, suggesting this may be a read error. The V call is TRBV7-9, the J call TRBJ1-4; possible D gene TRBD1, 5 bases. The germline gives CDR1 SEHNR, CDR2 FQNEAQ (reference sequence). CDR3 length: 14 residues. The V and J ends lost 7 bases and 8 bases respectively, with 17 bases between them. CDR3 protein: CASIPLRDGEKLFF. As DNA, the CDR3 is TGTGCCAGCATCCCTTTACGGGACGGAGAAAAACTGTTTTTT.

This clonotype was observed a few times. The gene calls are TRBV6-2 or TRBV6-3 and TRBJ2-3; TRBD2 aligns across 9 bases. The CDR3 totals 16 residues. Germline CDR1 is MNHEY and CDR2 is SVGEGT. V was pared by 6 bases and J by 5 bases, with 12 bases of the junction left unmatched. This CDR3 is CASSPRTSAEEDTQYF. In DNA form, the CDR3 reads TGTGCCAGCAGCCCCAGGACTAGCGCTGAGGAAGATACGCAGTATTTT.

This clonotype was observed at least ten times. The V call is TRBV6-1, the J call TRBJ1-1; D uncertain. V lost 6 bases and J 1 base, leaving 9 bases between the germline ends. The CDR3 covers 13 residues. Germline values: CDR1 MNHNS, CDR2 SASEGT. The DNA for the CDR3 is TGTGCCAGCAGGGAAAACCAGAACACTGAAGCTTTCTTT. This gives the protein CASRENQNTEAFF.

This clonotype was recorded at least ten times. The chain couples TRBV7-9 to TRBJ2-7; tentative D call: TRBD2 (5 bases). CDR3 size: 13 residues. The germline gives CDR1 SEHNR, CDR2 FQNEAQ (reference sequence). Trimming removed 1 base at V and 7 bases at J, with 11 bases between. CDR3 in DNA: TGTGCCAGCAGCTTAGGGGAGAAACAAGAGCAGTACTTC. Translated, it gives CASSLGEKQEQYF. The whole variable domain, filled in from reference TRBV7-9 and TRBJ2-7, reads DTGVSQNPRHKITKRGQNVTFRCDPISEHNRLYWYRQTLGQGPEFLTYFQNEAQLEKSRLLSDRFSAERPKGSFSTLEIQRTEQGDSAMYLCASSLGEKQEQYFGPGTRLTVT.

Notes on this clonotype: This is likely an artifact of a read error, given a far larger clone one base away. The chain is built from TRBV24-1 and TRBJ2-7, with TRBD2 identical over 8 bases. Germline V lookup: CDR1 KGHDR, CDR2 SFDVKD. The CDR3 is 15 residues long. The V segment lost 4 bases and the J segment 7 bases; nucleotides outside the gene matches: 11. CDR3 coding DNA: TGTGCCACCAGTGAGGGGACTAGTACCTACAATGAGCAGTACTTC. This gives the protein CATSEGTSTYNEQYF.

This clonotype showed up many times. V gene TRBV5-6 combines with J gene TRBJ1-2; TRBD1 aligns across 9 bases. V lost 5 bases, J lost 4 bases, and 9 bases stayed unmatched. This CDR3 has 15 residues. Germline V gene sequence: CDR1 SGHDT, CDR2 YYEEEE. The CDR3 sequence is CASSPTGGLIYGYTF. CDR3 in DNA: TGTGCCAGCAGTCCTACAGGGGGCCTCATCTATGGCTACACCTTC.